The 23 T cell receptor beta chains below were found in one sample sequenced in a study of beta chain features in type 1 diabetes. Study results and caveats: In every one of the four CD4+ subsets, TCRB CDR3s were moderately but significantly shorter in Type 1 diabetes patients.

Every bit of the isolated RNA underwent reverse transcription, so sequencing read expressed TCRB transcripts. TCRdb's copy holds only in-frame clones and misses some; the assay was immunoSEQ multiplex PCR. The sample lists 100,000 to 150,000 clones, around 9% occurring once. For these TCRs, the target antigens are not known. Material: central memory CD4+ T cells from blood. Every receptor here comes from a man aged 25 to 40 with type 1 diabetes.

This clone has a handful of counts. This sequence joins TRBV5-1 and TRBJ2-1; D gene uncertain. Germline values: CDR1 SGHRS, CDR2 YFSETQ. V shed 7 bases and J shed 2 bases, with 13 bases lying between them. The CDR3 loop spans 14 amino acids. This CDR3 is CASSSDNTYNEQFF. The CDR3 DNA reads as TGCGCCAGCTCCTCAGACAACACCTACAATGAGCAGTTCTTC.

This clone was detected a few times. CDR3 nucleotide sequence: TGTGCCAGCAGCTTATCGACAGGGCGGGACTCACCCCTCCACTTT. Amino acids: CASSLSTGRDSPLHF. This chain connects TRBV7-2 to TRBJ1-6; TRBD1 aligns across 7 bases. Per the germline V gene, CDR1 is SGHTA and CDR2 is FQGNSA. The trim removed 2 bases at V and 10 bases at J, leaving 8 bases unmatched. CDR3 length: 15 amino acids.

The CDR3 coding sequence is TGCGCCAGCAGCTTGGGAGGGAGGGACAACCAGCAGTACTTC. As protein: CASSLGGRDNQQYF. The chain carries TRBV5-1 and TRBJ2-7; weak D call: TRBD2 (7 bases). Germline CDR1 is SGHRS and CDR2 is YFSETQ. The CDR3 spans 14 residues. V shed 0 bases and J shed 8 bases, with 15 bases lying between them.

About this clone: The junction departs from germline at one end; a sequencing error may be responsible. The rearrangement uses TRBV7-2 and TRBJ1-1; D may be TRBD1 (5 bases). This CDR3 region has 12 residues. From germline, CDR1 is SGHTA and CDR2 FQGNSA. The CDR3 DNA reads as TGTGCCAGCAGCTTAGGGAGGCGGGGGGGTACTTTT. This codes for CASSLGRRGGTF.

The chain employs TRBV7-3 and TRBJ2-2, with 8 nucleotides matching TRBD1. The CDR3 consists of 16 residues. The germline V gene has CDR1 SGHTA and CDR2 FQGTGA. V shed 3 bases and J 3 bases; nucleotides not matched to a gene: 6. The CDR3, as DNA: TGTGCCAGCAGCTTGTCGACAGGGGCGGACACCGGGGAGCTGTTTTTT. This encodes CASSLSTGADTGELFF.

The rearrangement joins TRBV4-1 to TRBJ2-1; D is undetermined. CDR3 length: 13 residues. Germline loops: CDR1 MGHRA, CDR2 YSYEKL. With 1 base removed from V and 9 bases from J, the gap between germline ends came to 10 bases. The CDR3 DNA reads as TGCGCCAGCAGCCAAGGCCCCGGGTCTGAGCAGTTCTTC. The encoded protein is CASSQGPGSEQFF.

This clone came up a few times. This chain connects TRBV28 to TRBJ2-2; 11 bases are shared with TRBD1. CDR1 and CDR2 (germline): MDHEN, SYDVKM. J lost 11 bases, V lost 6 bases, and 8 bases had no gene match. This CDR3 contains 14 residues. CDR3 coding DNA: TGTGCCAGCAGGGGCGGGACAGGGGGACGAGAGCTGTTTTTT. Amino acid sequence: CASRGGTGGRELFF.

This clone has more than one count but fewer than ten. This chain links TRBV9 with TRBJ1-6, with TRBD1 matching over 7 bases. The CDR3 length is 15 residues. Trimming removed 3 bases from V and 5 bases from J; junction bases left unmatched: 5. Germline V gene sequence: CDR1 SGDLS, CDR2 YYNGEE. The CDR3 DNA reads as TGTGCCAGCAGCGAGACAGGGTACGATAATTCACCCCTCCACTTT. It translates to CASSETGYDNSPLHF.

V usage is TRBV4-2 and J usage is TRBJ2-7; 11 nucleotides agree with TRBD2. Germline assignment: CDR1 LGHNA and CDR2 YNFKEQ. CDR3 size: 15 residues. J lost 2 bases, V lost 4 bases, and 4 bases had no gene match. CDR3 sequence: CASSLGTSGTYEQYF. DNA of the CDR3: TGTGCCAGCAGCCTTGGGACTAGCGGAACCTACGAGCAGTACTTC.

A few counts support this clone. The rearrangement links TRBV7-2 to TRBJ1-4; no clear D gene. CDR1 is SGHTA and CDR2 is FQGNSA in the germline V gene. CDR3 size: 13 residues. The V end was cut by 5 bases, the J end by 7 bases, with 11 bases between. DNA of the CDR3: TGTGCCAGCAGCCGATCGGAGCCTGAAAAACTGTTTTTT. Its protein is CASSRSEPEKLFF. Using reference TRBV7-2 and TRBJ1-4 for the parts outside the CDR3, the full variable domain is GAGVSQSPSNKVTEKGKDVELRCDPISGHTALYWYRQSLGQGLEFLIYFQGNSAPDKSGLPSDRFSAERTGGSVSTLTIQRTQQEDSAVYLCASSRSEPEKLFFGSGTQLSVL.

This clone was detected a few times. This sequence joins TRBV9 and TRBJ1-6; unclear D gene. CDR1 is SGDLS and CDR2 is YYNGEE in the germline V gene. This CDR3 is built from 15 residues. V lost 5 bases to trimming and J lost 13 bases, with 22 bases between them. In nucleotides, the CDR3 is TGTGCCAGCAGATCCTCGGGTACCTCTACTGGGCCCCTCCACTTT. Its protein is CASRSSGTSTGPLHF.

This chain uses TRBV4-3 with TRBJ2-5, with TRBD2 matching 7 bases. Germline V lookup: CDR1 LGHNA, CDR2 YSLEER. V lost 0 bases and J lost 5; bases outside the gene matches: 6. The CDR3 is 15 amino acids. The CDR3 DNA is TGCGCCAGCAGCCAAGATCGGGAGGCTAGGGAGACCCAGTACTTC. Translated: CASSQDREARETQYF.

This clone turned up a few times. The chain couples TRBV7-2 to TRBJ2-2; TRBD1 matches 9 bases. CDR3 size: 16 residues. CDR1 is SGHTA and CDR2 is FQGNSA in the germline V gene. J gave up 7 bases and V 5 bases, and 11 bases lay outside the gene matches. In nucleotides, the CDR3 is TGTGCCAGCAGCGTCGACAGGGGGTTTTTCATCGGGGAGCTGTTTTTT. Protein sequence: CASSVDRGFFIGELFF. Complete variable domain (other parts from reference TRBV7-2 and TRBJ2-2): GAGVSQSPSNKVTEKGKDVELRCDPISGHTALYWYRQSLGQGLEFLIYFQGNSAPDKSGLPSDRFSAERTGGSVSTLTIQRTQQEDSAVYLCASSVDRGFFIGELFFGEGSRLTVL.

The V and J genes are TRBV9 and TRBJ1-5, with unresolved D. The CDR3 has 13 amino acids. The V end lost 0 bases, the J end lost 9 bases, and 10 bases lay between the germline ends. Germline V CDR1 and CDR2: SGDLS, YYNGEE. CDR3 amino acids: CASSVDSSGPQHF. The CDR3 region has the DNA TGTGCCAGCAGCGTAGACAGTTCTGGGCCCCAGCATTTT.

This clone has a handful of counts. V gene TRBV9 combines with J gene TRBJ2-3; 13 bases match TRBD2. V lost 5 bases, J lost 5 bases, and 5 bases stayed unmatched. The CDR3 totals 15 residues. CDR1 and CDR2 from the germline V gene are SGDLS and YYNGEE. CDR3 bases: TGTGCCAGCAGTGAACTAGCGGGGGGGGGAGATACGCAGTATTTT. It codes for CASSELAGGGDTQYF. The full variable domain, in which reference TRBV9 and TRBJ2-3 provide the parts outside the CDR3, is DSGVTQTPKHLITATGQRVTLRCSPRSGDLSVYWYQQSLDQGLQFLIQYYNGEERAKGNILERFSAQQFPDLHSELNLSSLELGDSALYFCASSELAGGGDTQYFGPGTRLTVL.

The chain employs TRBV7-2 and TRBJ2-7, with TRBD2 matching 11 bases. Trimming took 5 bases from V and 12 from J; bases not matched to a gene: 18. The germline V gene encodes CDR1 SGHTA and CDR2 FQGNSA. There are 16 residues in the CDR3. CDR3 nucleotides: TGTGCCAGCAGCCCAGGGGTAATAGCGGGGGGGCAGACCCCGTACTTC. Its protein product is CASSPGVIAGGQTPYF.

This clone has a count of ten or more. The chain recombines TRBV4-3 with TRBJ1-1, with D possibly matching TRBD1 (6 bases). The V end lost 3 bases, the J end lost 4 bases, and 12 bases lay between the germline ends. Germline V lookup: CDR1 LGHNA, CDR2 YSLEER. This CDR3 is 14 amino acids long. This CDR3 is CASSQVTGPTEAFF. The CDR3 DNA reads TGCGCCAGCAGCCAGGTAACAGGGCCCACTGAAGCTTTCTTT.

This clone occurred a few times. The genes are TRBV29-1 and TRBJ2-5, with 7 nucleotides matching TRBD1. This CDR3 comprises 16 residues. Germline CDR1 reads SQVTM; CDR2 reads ANQGSEA. With V trimmed by 1 base and J by 1 base, 9 bases remained unmatched. CDR3 sequence (DNA): TGCAGCGTTGAAGGTGGCCAGACAGGGACCCAAGAGACCCAGTACTTC. Encoded protein: CSVEGGQTGTQETQYF.

V and J are TRBV6-5 and TRBJ1-6; 7 nucleotides agree with TRBD1. Germline V lookup: CDR1 MNHEY, CDR2 SVGAGI. The CDR3 length is 15 residues. The junction had 12 bases not matched to a gene; V was cut back by 2 bases and J by 14 bases. CDR3 nucleotide sequence: TGTGCCAGCAGTTACCGTTCTACGACAGGGTATGCCCTCCACTTT. Protein product: CASSYRSTTGYALHF.

There are many counts of this clone. The chain recombines TRBV6-6 with TRBJ1-2, with TRBD1 matching 8 bases. This CDR3 spans 13 amino acids. The ends lost 6 bases at V and 4 bases at J; junction bases unmatched: 4. Germline V gives CDR1 MNHNY, CDR2 SVGAGI (reference sequence). CDR3 nucleotide sequence: TGTGCCAGCAGCCTGACAGGGGCCTATGGCTACACCTTC. Amino acid sequence: CASSLTGAYGYTF.

This clone occurred a few times. The rearrangement joins TRBV4-2 to TRBJ1-6, with 8 nucleotides matching TRBD1. The CDR3 length is 18 residues. The V and J ends lost 1 base and 2 bases, in that order; junction bases with no gene match: 7. In germline, CDR1 is LGHNA, CDR2 YNFKEQ. CDR3 sequence: CASSQASQGEAYNSPLHF. The CDR3 coding sequence is TGTGCCAGCAGCCAAGCGTCACAGGGGGAGGCCTATAATTCACCCCTCCACTTT.

This clone has more than one count but fewer than ten. The chain recombines TRBV5-4 with TRBJ1-2; D perhaps matches TRBD1 (5 bases). The CDR3 loop spans 14 amino acids. Germline loops: CDR1 SGHNT, CDR2 YYREEE (reference sequence). V was shortened by 4 bases and J by 6 bases, with 16 bases between the two germline ends. The DNA of the CDR3 is TGTGCCAGCAGCCCCACGGCGGGGGGAAATGGCTACACCTTC. Its protein product is CASSPTAGGNGYTF.

V usage is TRBV29-1 and J usage is TRBJ1-4, with 8 bases aligning to TRBD1. The CDR3 is made up of 15 amino acids. The junction had 11 bases not matched to a gene; V was cut back by 6 bases and J by 5 bases. Germline values: CDR1 SQVTM, CDR2 ANQGSEA. For the CDR3, the DNA is TGCAGCGTATCCCCGTCCGGGACAGGAAATGAAAAACTGTTTTTT. Translating it yields CSVSPSGTGNEKLFF.